This T cell receptor (beta chain) originates from a study of shared clonotypes between healthy human individuals. Study conclusions and caveats: Exclusively blood specimens were collected; tissue repertoires likely differ.

V dropped 4 bases and J dropped 5; count of bases not matched to a gene: 15. The CDR3 is 17 residues long. CDR1 is MDHEN and CDR2 is SYDVKM in the germline V gene. As defined, naive CD8 cells were CD45RO-negative and positively selected for CCR7, with terminally differentiated effector memory CD45RA+ cells excluded. In the case of this clone: Its antigen is as yet unknown.

TCRdb keeps only in-frame clones here, not all; method: immunoSEQ multiplex PCR. The data contain about 2.2 million clones, around 95% of them singletons. Sample: naive CD8+ T cells from PBMCs. V is TRBV28 and J is TRBJ2-5; 8 positions agree with TRBD2. This clonotype was sampled from a man aged 18-30 years in good health. Some clones in this sample may be carry-over from other donors' samples. The chain's CDR3 is CASSSPQGAGASETQYF. The CDR3 DNA sequence: TGTGCCAGCAGTTCCCCCCAGGGAGCGGGAGCTTCCGAGACCCAGTACTTC.